This TCR beta chain was retrieved from a study of CD8 T cells in Susac syndrome. Findings and limits, study-wide: By the study's own acknowledgment, its TCR sequencing and HLA analysis included relatively few individuals.

Reverse transcription of roughly 0.45 to 1 ug RNA was performed with random hexamers. Amplification of the TCR beta CDR3 was carried out by immunoSEQ multiplex PCR, which spanned a total of 54 Vbeta and 13 Jbeta segments. TCRdb reprocessed the immunoSEQ multiplex PCR reads via MiXCR and lists one record per CDR3 protein. The profile shows under 300,000 distinct CDR3 sequences, almost 97% of them singletons. This CDR3 spans 16 amino acids. V was pared by 0 bases and J by 5 bases, with 14 bases between. The V gene's germline CDR1 is LNHNV and CDR2 YYDKDF (reference sequence). In the case of this clonotype: Antigen unknown.

The chain is built from TRBV15 and TRBJ1-5; D is unclear. This receptor was identified in a human donor with Susac syndrome. Material for sequencing was CD4+ T cells from PBMCs. The CDR3, as DNA: TGTGCCACCAGCAGAGATTTGGGAGCACCTCATCAGCCCCAGCATTTT. It yields the protein CATSRDLGAPHQPQHF. Full variable domain (rest looked up from reference TRBV15 and TRBJ1-5): DAMVIQNPRYQVTQFGKPVTLSCSQTLNHNVMYWYQQKSSQAPKLLFHYYDKDFNNEADTPDNFQSRRPNTSFCFLDIRSPGLGDTAMYLCATSRDLGAPHQPQHFGDGTRLSIL.